The TCR beta chain under discussion was sequenced for a study of vaccination effects on CD4 cells after COVID-19 (dated by TCRdb to between 2021 and 2024). In the study overall: Two doses of either the BNT162b2 or the mRNA-1273 mRNA SARS-CoV-2 vaccine were administered to participants. In two convalescent patients, pre-vaccine samples were collected 16 days and one week ahead of the first dose, 142 and 148 days after COVID-19 diagnosis. The study compared SARS-CoV-2 spike-specific CD4+ TCR repertoires before and after mRNA vaccination in COVID-19 convalescent patients and infection-naive vaccine recipients. The full study included some eleven COVID-19 convalescent patients and a handful of SARS-CoV-2-naive healthy vaccine recipients. Cultures from other donors in the study were sequenced with the Oncomine TCR Beta short-read assay on an Illumina iSeq 100. General study outcomes and caveats: Marked clonal contraction was observed in both infection-induced and vaccine-induced clones at late post-vaccination timepoints, consistent with waning T cell responses. Only a small number of convalescent patients were included, and no early post-infection timepoints were available, which limited the study. In convalescent patients, the post-vaccine spike-reactive repertoire was composed mainly of new vaccine-induced clones that were largely distinct from infection-induced clones.

The ViraFEST assay stimulated PBMC with viral peptide pools and then used TCR sequencing to identify antigen-specific CD4+ T cell clonotypes by expansion. After about 9 days of culture, CD4+ T cells were isolated with the EasySep CD4+ T cell isolation kit. PCR-confirmed SARS-CoV-2 infection had occurred in convalescent patients between March and December 2020, before the Alpha, Beta and Delta variants emerged in the United States. Approximately 2 million PBMC per well were cultured in IMDM with around 5.3% human AB serum, 10 IU/ml IL-2 and gentamicin, plus 10 ug/ml peptides. On days 3 and 7, half of the culture medium was replaced with fresh IL-2-containing medium. Unless noted otherwise, every peptide stimulation condition was cultured in triplicate wells. Using Ficoll-Paque Plus gradient centrifugation, PBMC were separated from whole blood and then either used fresh or cryopreserved at -140C. Genomic DNA was extracted from cultured CD4+ T cells with the QIAamp micro DNA kit.

A remark on this clone: Its specific antigen is unknown. No base-level quality is on record; no much larger clone is a single base apart.

Germline trimming: 5 bases from V, 6 bases from J; junction bases outside gene matches: 12. Including cysteine and phenylalanine, the CDR3 has 16 amino acids. CDR3 DNA is the only sequence kept; it has 48 bases, read in frame from the first base. CDR1 is given as SGHTA and CDR2 as FQGTGA, both from the germline V gene. Library creation used the immunoSEQ multiplex PCR assay. DNA from the cultured, isolated CD4+ T cells was subjected to TCR beta CDR3 sequencing. The study's processing was this. Non-productive TCR sequences were removed, reads were trimmed to the CDR3 region, and CDR3s of at least 7 amino acids were retained. Antigen-specific clonotypes were identified using the MANAFEST web app by comparison of expansion in peptide wells against reference cultures. Positive clones required FDR<0.05 expansion versus reference and all other wells, odds ratio above 5, and frequency above 0.1% in two replicate wells. Clonotypes significantly expanded in SARS-CoV-2 spike wells and in at least one common cold coronavirus spike condition were defined as cross-reactive. Using the stringdist R package, CDR3 similarity was measured by Levenshtein distance, and unrooted trees were constructed with ape in R 3.6.1. In TCRdb, the immuneACCESS table is reduced to in-frame sequences with V and J assigned. These tables do not hold every clone; where another copy was compared, an unresolved V gene accounts for under half, and the others remain unexplained. From that table come the V and J calls and clone size; the DNA was used to work out D and trimming. The sample table shows 42,000 or so clones, and around 72% are seen once. The ten largest clonotypes hold 25% to 35% of the sample.

Recombination linked TRBV7-3 to TRBJ2-2, with 7 middle bases fitting TRBD2. The origin of this receptor is a human donor who had a prior SARS-CoV-2 infection. The specimen was CD4+ T cells from PBMCs cultured with a peptide pool, collected before COVID-19 vaccination. The DNA sequence is as follows: TGTGCCAGCAGCCCCAAGAGCGGGAAGACTGCCGGGGAGCTGTTTTTT. Translated, this is CASSPKSGKTAGELFF. Here the CDR3 is joined to the reference TRBV7-3 and TRBJ2-2 genes, and the full variable domain is: GAGVSQTPSNKVTEKGKYVELRCDPISGHTALYWYRQSLGQGPEFLIYFQGTGAADDSGLPNDRFFAVRPEGSVSTLKIQRTERGDSAVYLCASSPKSGKTAGELFFGEGSRLTVL.